This T cell receptor (beta chain) is drawn from a study of T cell responses to AZD1222 COVID-19 vaccine. Study conclusions and caveats: Spike-specific TCR depth and breadth grew after two AZD1222 doses.

Germline CDR1 is SGHAT and CDR2 is FQNNGV. Trimming removed 7 bases from V and 2 bases from J, with 12 bases in between. The CDR3 is made up of 14 amino acids. As to this clone: Its antigen is still unknown.

Measured with immunoSEQ multiplex PCR; TCRdb has only the in-frame clones, and not every one. The table has tens of thousands of clones, around 90% seen once. The clonotype originates from an adult who received the AZD1222 COVID-19 vaccine. The input for sequencing was peripheral blood, taken 28 days after the second AZD1222 dose. The V call is TRBV11-2, the J call TRBJ1-3; D remains ambiguous. The CDR3 DNA reads TGTGCCAGCACCGAAGCAAGACCTGGAAACACCATATATTTT. Amino acid sequence: CASTEARPGNTIYF.